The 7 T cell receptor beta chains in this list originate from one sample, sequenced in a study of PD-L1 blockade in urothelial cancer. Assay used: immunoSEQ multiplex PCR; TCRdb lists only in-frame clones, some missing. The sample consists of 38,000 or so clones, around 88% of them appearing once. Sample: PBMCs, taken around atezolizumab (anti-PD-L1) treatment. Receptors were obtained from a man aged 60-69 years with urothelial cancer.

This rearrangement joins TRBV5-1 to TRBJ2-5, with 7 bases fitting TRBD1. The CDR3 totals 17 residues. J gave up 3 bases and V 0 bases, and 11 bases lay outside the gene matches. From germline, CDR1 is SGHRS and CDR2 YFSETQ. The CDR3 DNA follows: TGCGCCAGCAGCTTGGGGTCTTGGCAGGGGGTAAAAGAGACCCAGTACTTC. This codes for CASSLGSWQGVKETQYF. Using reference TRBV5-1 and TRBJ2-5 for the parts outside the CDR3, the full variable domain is KAGVTQTPRYLIKTRGQQVTLSCSPISGHRSVSWYQQTPGQGLQFLFEYFSETQRNKGNFPGRFSGRQFSNSRSEMNVSTLELGDSALYLCASSLGSWQGVKETQYFGPGTRLLVL.

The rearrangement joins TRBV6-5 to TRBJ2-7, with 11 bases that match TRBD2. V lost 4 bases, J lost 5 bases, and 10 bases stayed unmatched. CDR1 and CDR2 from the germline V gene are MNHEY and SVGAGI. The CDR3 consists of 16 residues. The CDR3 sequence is CASSFSGRAAGNEQYF. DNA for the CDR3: TGTGCCAGCAGTTTTAGCGGGAGGGCCGCCGGGAACGAGCAGTACTTC.

As DNA, the CDR3 is TGTGCCAGCAGTGCAAGGGGACTAGTTGAGACCCAGTACTTC. Protein product: CASSARGLVETQYF. The genes are TRBV6-5 and TRBJ2-5, with 8 bases lining up with TRBD2. Germline V gene data show CDR1 as MNHEY and CDR2 as SVGAGI. The V gene end was trimmed by 5 bases and the J gene end by 5 bases; junction bases not matched to a gene: 7. This CDR3 spans 14 amino acids.

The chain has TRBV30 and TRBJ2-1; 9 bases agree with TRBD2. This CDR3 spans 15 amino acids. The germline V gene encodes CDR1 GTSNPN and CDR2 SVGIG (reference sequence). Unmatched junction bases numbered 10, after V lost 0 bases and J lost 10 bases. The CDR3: CAWSVGGSGSREQFF. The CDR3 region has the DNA TGTGCCTGGAGTGTAGGAGGTAGCGGGAGTAGGGAGCAGTTCTTC.

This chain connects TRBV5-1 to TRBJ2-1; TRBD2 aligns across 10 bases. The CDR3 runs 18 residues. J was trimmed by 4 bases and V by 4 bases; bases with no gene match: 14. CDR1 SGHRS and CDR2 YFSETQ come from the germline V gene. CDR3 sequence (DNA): TGCGCCAGCAGCCTCAGGACTAGCGGCGGGGGGGCTTACAATGAGCAGTTCTTC. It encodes CASSLRTSGGGAYNEQFF.

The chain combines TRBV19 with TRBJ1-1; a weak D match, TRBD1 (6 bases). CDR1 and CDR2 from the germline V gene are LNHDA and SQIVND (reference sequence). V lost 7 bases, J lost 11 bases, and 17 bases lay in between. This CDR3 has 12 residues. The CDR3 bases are TGTGCCAGTATGGACAGTCTAATCGGGGCTTTCTTT. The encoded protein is CASMDSLIGAFF.

For the CDR3, the DNA is TGTGCCAGCAGCTTAGCCGCGCAGGGCATTAATGGCTACACCTTC. Translating gives CASSLAAQGINGYTF. This chain links TRBV7-6 with TRBJ1-2; D may be TRBD1 (5 bases). Germline V gene lookup returns CDR1 SGHVS and CDR2 FNYEAQ. This CDR3 has 15 amino acids. V lost 0 bases and J 6 bases, leaving 14 bases between the germline ends.